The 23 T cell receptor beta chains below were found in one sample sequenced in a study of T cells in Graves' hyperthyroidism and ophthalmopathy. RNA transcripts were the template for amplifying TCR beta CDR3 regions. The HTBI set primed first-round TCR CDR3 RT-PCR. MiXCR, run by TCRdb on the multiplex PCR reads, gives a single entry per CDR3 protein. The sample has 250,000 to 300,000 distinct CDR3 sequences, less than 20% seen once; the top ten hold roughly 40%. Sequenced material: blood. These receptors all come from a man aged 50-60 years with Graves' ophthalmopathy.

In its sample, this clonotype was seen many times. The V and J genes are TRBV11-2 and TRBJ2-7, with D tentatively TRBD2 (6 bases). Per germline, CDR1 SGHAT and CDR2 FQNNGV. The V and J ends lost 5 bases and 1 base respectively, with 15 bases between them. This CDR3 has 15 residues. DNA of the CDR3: TGTGCCAGCAGCCCGGAGGGTCTCGATTCCTACGAGCAGTACTTC. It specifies CASSPEGLDSYEQYF.

The DNA for the CDR3 is TGTGCCAGCAGTCCCATCGGCTCAGGACCCCTCCACTTT. It encodes CASSPIGSGPLHF. V gene TRBV27 combines with J gene TRBJ1-6; the D is unclear. From germline, CDR1 is MNHEY and CDR2 SMNVEV (reference sequence). Deletions cut 5 bases from V and 12 bases from J, with 14 bases between. The CDR3 runs 13 residues.

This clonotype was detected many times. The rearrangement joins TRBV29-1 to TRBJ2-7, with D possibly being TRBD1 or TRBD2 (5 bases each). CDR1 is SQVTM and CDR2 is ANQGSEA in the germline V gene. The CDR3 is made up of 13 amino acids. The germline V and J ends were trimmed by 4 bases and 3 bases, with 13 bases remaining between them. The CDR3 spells CSVARDGNYEQYF. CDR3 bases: TGCAGCGTTGCTCGGGACGGTAACTACGAGCAGTACTTC.

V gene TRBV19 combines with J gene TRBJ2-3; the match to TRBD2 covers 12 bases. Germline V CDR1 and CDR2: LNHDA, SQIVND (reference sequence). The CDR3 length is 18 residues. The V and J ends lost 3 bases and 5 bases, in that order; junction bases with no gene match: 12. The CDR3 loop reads CASSIRVLAGGGGDTQYF. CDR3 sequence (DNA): TGTGCCAGTAGTATTAGGGTACTAGCGGGAGGCGGAGGAGATACGCAGTATTTT.

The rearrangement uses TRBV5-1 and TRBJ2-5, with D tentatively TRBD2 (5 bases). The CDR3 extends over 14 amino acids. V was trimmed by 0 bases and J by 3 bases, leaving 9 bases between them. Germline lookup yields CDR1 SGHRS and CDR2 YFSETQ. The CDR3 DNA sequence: TGCGCCAGCAGCTTGGAGACGGGAAAAGAGACCCAGTACTTC. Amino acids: CASSLETGKETQYF.

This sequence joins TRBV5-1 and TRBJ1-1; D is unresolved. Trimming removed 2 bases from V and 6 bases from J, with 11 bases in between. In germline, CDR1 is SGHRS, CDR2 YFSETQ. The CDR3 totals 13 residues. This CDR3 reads CASSFDAGPEAFF. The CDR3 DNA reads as TGCGCCAGCAGCTTTGACGCCGGACCTGAAGCTTTCTTT.

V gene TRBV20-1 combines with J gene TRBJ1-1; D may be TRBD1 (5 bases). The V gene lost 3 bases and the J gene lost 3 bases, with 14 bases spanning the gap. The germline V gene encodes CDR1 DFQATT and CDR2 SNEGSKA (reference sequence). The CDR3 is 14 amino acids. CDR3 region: CSARFPGQHTEAFF. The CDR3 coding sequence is TGCAGTGCTAGGTTTCCGGGGCAACACACTGAAGCTTTCTTT.

The CDR3 DNA follows: TGTGCCAGCAGTGGGGGACTAGCGAGAGAGCAGTACTTC. Translated, it gives CASSGGLAREQYF. The V gene is TRBV25-1, the J gene TRBJ2-7, with 10 bases identical to TRBD2. The CDR3 is 13 residues long. V was clipped by 4 bases and J by 7 bases; unmatched bases: 4. The germline gives CDR1 MGHDK, CDR2 SYGVNS.

The CDR3 loop is CASSYRKQSAPLSAYEQYF. CDR3 DNA: TGTGCCAGCAGTTACAGGAAACAGTCGGCTCCGCTCTCAGCCTACGAGCAGTACTTC. The V call is TRBV6-5, the J call TRBJ2-7; no reliable D call. Germline CDR1 is MNHEY and CDR2 is SVGAGI. There are 19 residues in the CDR3. V shed 2 bases and J shed 2 bases, with 25 bases lying between them.

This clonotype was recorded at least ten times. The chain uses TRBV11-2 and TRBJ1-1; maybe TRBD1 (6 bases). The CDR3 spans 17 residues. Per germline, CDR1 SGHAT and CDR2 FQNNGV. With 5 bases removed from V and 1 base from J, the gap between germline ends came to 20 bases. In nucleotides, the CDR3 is TGTGCCAGCAGCCTTTCCTTGAATTGGGGACAGAACACTGAAGCTTTCTTT. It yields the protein CASSLSLNWGQNTEAFF.

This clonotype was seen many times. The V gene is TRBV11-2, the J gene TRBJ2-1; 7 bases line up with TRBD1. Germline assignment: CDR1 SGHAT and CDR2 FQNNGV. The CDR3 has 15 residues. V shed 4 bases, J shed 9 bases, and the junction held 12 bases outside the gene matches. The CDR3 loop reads CASSSGQALRGEQFF. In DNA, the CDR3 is TGTGCCAGCAGCTCCGGACAGGCGTTAAGAGGTGAGCAGTTCTTC. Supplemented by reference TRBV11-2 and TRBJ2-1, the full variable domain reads EAGVAQSPRYKIIEKRQSVAFWCNPISGHATLYWYQQILGQGPKLLIQFQNNGVVDDSQLPKDRFSAERLKGVDSTLKIQPAKLEDSAVYLCASSSGQALRGEQFFGPGTRLTVL.

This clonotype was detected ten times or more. CDR3 in amino acids: CASSLAGAQETQYF. CDR3 bases: TGCGCCAGCAGCTTGGCGGGGGCCCAAGAGACCCAGTACTTC. This chain connects TRBV5-1 to TRBJ2-5; tentatively, D is TRBD1 or TRBD2 (6 bases each). The CDR3 is 14 amino acids. Germline assignment: CDR1 SGHRS and CDR2 YFSETQ. The germline V and J ends were trimmed by 0 bases and 1 base, with 7 bases remaining between them.

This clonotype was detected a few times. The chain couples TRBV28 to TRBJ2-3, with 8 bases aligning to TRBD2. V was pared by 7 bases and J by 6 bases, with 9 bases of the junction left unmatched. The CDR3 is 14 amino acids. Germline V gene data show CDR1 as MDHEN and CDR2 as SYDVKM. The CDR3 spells CASMPSGSMDTQYF. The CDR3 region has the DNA TGTGCCAGCATGCCCAGCGGGAGTATGGATACGCAGTATTTT.

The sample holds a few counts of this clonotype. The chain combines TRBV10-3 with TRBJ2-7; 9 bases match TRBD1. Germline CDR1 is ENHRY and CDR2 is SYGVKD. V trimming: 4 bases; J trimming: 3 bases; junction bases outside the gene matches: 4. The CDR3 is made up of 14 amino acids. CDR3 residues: CAISGGTGSYEQYF. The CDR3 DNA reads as TGTGCCATCAGTGGGGGGACAGGGAGCTACGAGCAGTACTTC.

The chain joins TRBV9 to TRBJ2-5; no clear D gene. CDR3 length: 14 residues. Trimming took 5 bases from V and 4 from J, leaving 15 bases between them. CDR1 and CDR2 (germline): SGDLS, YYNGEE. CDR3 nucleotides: TGTGCCAGCAGTGATCGAGGACGGGCAGAGACCCAGTACTTC. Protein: CASSDRGRAETQYF.

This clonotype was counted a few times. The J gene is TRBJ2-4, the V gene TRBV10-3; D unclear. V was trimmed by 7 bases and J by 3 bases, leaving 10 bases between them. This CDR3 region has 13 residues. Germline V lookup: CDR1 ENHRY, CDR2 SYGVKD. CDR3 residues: CAIKDTVKNIQYF. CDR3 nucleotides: TGTGCCATCAAGGATACAGTCAAAAACATTCAGTACTTC.

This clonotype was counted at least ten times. The CDR3 DNA is TGTGCCAGCAGCTTAGCATCGGGACTAGCGGGAGAGTCGGGGCAGTACTTC. Encoded protein: CASSLASGLAGESGQYF. V and J are TRBV7-2 and TRBJ2-7; 14 nucleotides agree with TRBD2. V trimming: 0 bases; J trimming: 9 bases; junction bases outside the gene matches: 10. The CDR3 contains 17 residues. Per the germline V gene, CDR1 is SGHTA and CDR2 is FQGNSA.

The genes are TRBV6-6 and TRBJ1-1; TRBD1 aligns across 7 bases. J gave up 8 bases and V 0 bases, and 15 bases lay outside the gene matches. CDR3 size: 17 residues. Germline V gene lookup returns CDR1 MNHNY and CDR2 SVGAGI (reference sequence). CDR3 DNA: TGTGCCAGCAGTTACTCGATACGAACAGGGGCCCCTGAGGAAGCTTTCTTT. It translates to CASSYSIRTGAPEEAFF.

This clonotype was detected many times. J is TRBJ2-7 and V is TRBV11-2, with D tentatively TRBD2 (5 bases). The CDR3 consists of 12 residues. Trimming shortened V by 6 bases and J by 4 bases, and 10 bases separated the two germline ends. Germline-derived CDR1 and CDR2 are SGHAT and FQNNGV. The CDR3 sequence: CASSLREYEQYF. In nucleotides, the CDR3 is TGTGCCAGCAGTCTGAGGGAGTACGAGCAGTACTTC.

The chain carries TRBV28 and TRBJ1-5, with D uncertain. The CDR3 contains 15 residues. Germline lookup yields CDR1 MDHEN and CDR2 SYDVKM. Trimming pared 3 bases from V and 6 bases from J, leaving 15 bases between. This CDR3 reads CASSLRLPGGQPQHF. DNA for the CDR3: TGTGCCAGCAGTTTGAGACTCCCGGGAGGTCAGCCCCAGCATTTT.

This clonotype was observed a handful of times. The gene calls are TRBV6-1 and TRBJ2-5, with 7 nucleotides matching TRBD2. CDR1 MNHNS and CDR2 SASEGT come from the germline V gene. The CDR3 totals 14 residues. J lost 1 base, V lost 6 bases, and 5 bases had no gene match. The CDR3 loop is CASSLTSPQETQYF. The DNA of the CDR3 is TGTGCCAGCAGCCTGACTAGCCCCCAAGAGACCCAGTACTTC.

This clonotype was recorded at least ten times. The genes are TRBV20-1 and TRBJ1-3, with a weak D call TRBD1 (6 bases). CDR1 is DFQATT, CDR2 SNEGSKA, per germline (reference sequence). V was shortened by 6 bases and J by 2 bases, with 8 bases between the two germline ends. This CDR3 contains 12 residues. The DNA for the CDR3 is TGCAGTGCCAGACAGGCTGGAAACACCATATATTTT. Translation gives CSARQAGNTIYF.

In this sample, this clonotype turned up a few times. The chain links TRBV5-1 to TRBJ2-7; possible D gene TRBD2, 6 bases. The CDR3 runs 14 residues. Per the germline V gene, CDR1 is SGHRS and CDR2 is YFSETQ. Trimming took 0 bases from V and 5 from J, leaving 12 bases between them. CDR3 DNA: TGCGCCAGCAGCTTGGACGGGACTGAAAACGAGCAGTACTTC. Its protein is CASSLDGTENEQYF.